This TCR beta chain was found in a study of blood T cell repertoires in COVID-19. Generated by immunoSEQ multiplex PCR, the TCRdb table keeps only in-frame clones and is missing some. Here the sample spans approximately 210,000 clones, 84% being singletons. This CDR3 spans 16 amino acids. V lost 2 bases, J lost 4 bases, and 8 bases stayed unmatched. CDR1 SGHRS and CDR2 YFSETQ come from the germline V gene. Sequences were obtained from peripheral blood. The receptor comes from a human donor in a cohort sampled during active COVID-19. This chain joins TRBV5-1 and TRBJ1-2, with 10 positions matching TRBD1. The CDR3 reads CASSFPSGQGVYGYTF. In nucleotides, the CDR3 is TGCGCCAGCAGCTTCCCAAGCGGACAGGGGGTCTATGGCTACACCTTC.